This T cell receptor (beta chain) was sequenced for a study of spatial heterogeneity in lung cancer. Study-level findings and limits: More often at tumor resection than at routine follow-up, ubiquitous expanded tumor TCRs were detected in the blood.

TCR cDNA molecules were tagged individually, and each one carried a unique molecular identifier. MiXCR, applied by TCRdb to the 5' RACE reads, yields one record per CDR3 protein. The sample has tens of thousands of distinct CDR3 sequences, about 12% seen once. The CDR3 is 17 amino acids. Trimming cost V 5 bases and J 0 bases, with 14 bases left between them. Germline CDR1 is SGHTA and CDR2 is FQGTGA. Described time point: sample taken at primary tumor resection. The donors comprised roughly 71 untreated early-stage non-small cell lung cancer patients. Whole RNA came from tumor, nontumor lung or frozen PBMC and was sequenced without being sorted. This clonotype has a count of ten or more. Antigen: not known.

V and J are TRBV7-3 and TRBJ2-6; D is unresolved. This sample comprised PBMCs, obtained at surgery. This receptor was obtained from a male donor with early-stage non-small cell lung cancer. The CDR3 is CASSPSVRTSGANVLTF. The CDR3 nucleotides are TGTGCCAGCAGCCCCTCGGTGAGGACCTCTGGGGCCAACGTCCTGACTTTC.